The 32 T cell receptor beta chains reported below all come from one sample, sequenced in a study of molecular identifiers for immune sequencing clone quantification. Each CDR3 protein gets one entry after TCRdb re-called the PCR reads with MiXCR. The table has 490,000 or so distinct CDR3 sequences, roughly 24% seen once. Sequencing was done on a sample of naive CD8+ T cells from blood, with Jurkat cell RNA spiked in. Sample subset: FACS-sorted CD8+CD4-CCR7+CD45RA+ naive T cells. Source of these receptors: a human donor in good health. Some libraries in this study had Jurkat cell RNA spiked in.

A few counts support this clonotype. The chain uses TRBV11-2 and TRBJ2-1, with D hard to call. CDR3 length: 15 amino acids. CDR1 SGHAT and CDR2 FQNNGV come from the germline V gene. V dropped 3 bases and J dropped 3 bases, with 12 bases sitting between them. The CDR3 nucleotides are TGTGCCAGCAGCTTGGACGCCGCTGGCTACAATGAGCAGTTCTTC. Its translation is CASSLDAAGYNEQFF.

This rearrangement joins TRBV6-2 or TRBV6-3 to TRBJ1-5; D uncertain. Per the germline V gene, CDR1 is MNHEY and CDR2 is SVGEGT. The ends were cut back, 0 bases at V and 3 bases at J, with 12 bases in the middle. The CDR3 runs 16 residues. The CDR3 bases are TGTGCCAGCAGTTACTCGTCACAGAGCATCAATCAGCCCCAGCATTTT. Encoded protein: CASSYSSQSINQPQHF.

Notes on this clonotype: This clone may be a read error of a much larger clone one base away. CDR3 coding DNA: TGTGCCAGCAGCGAGGGACAGAGAGCATCCTATGGCTACACCTTC. It codes for CASSEGQRASYGYTF. The chain joins TRBV9 to TRBJ1-2; TRBD1 agrees at 7 bases. V shed 3 bases and J 4 bases; nucleotides not matched to a gene: 9. This CDR3 is 15 amino acids long. Germline loops: CDR1 SGDLS, CDR2 YYNGEE.

This chain uses TRBV6-5 with TRBJ2-3; 9 bases fit TRBD2. With V trimmed by 0 bases and J by 7 bases, 8 bases remained unmatched. There are 16 residues in the CDR3. Germline loops: CDR1 MNHEY, CDR2 SVGAGI. The CDR3, as DNA: TGTGCCAGCAGTTACTCGGGTAGCGGGGGACTAAATACGCAGTATTTT. Amino acids: CASSYSGSGGLNTQYF.

This clonotype has more than one count but fewer than ten. The chain couples TRBV27 to TRBJ2-7; D is uncertain. Germline CDR1 and CDR2: MNHEY and SMNVEV (reference sequence). The CDR3 is 13 residues long. Trimming took 3 bases from V and 4 from J, leaving 10 bases between them. The CDR3 sequence is CASSLSFGYEQYF. In DNA, the CDR3 is TGTGCCAGCAGTTTGTCCTTCGGGTACGAGCAGTACTTC.

The rearrangement links TRBV9 to TRBJ1-2; D perhaps matches TRBD1 (5 bases). The CDR3 totals 15 residues. Between the trimmed V and J ends, which lost 2 bases and 0 bases, there was a span of 11 bases. Germline CDR1 and CDR2: SGDLS and YYNGEE. The CDR3 nucleotides read TGTGCCAGCAGCGTGGGGACCAGCCCTAACTATGGCTACACCTTC. Protein product: CASSVGTSPNYGYTF.

This clonotype was observed a handful of times. Written as DNA, the CDR3 is TGTGCCAGCAGTTTATGGGGCACCGATAATTCACCCCTCCACTTT. Its protein is CASSLWGTDNSPLHF. This chain links TRBV28 with TRBJ1-6; D gene uncertain. Deletions cut 0 bases from V and 5 bases from J, with 8 bases between. Germline V lookup: CDR1 MDHEN, CDR2 SYDVKM. This CDR3 is 15 amino acids long.

The V and J genes are TRBV27 and TRBJ2-7, with D possibly being TRBD1 (6 bases). Germline V gives CDR1 MNHEY, CDR2 SMNVEV (reference sequence). This CDR3 contains 15 residues. Trimming removed 0 bases from V and 3 bases from J, with 12 bases in between. The CDR3 coding sequence is TGTGCCAGCAGTTTATCGGGGACACTATACTACGAGCAGTACTTC. This codes for CASSLSGTLYYEQYF.

This clonotype was seen a few times. The gene calls are TRBV7-2 and TRBJ2-1; 9 nucleotides match TRBD2. The CDR3 loop spans 18 amino acids. V was pared by 1 base and J by 7 bases, with 14 bases of the junction left unmatched. The germline gives CDR1 SGHTA, CDR2 FQGNSA. CDR3 nucleotide sequence: TGTGCCAGCAGCTTAGGAGGGGGGCGGGGGGGCTGGGCAAATGAGCAGTTCTTC. Translating it yields CASSLGGGRGGWANEQFF.

V gene TRBV3-1 combines with J gene TRBJ2-7; 11 nucleotides line up with TRBD1. The germline V gene has CDR1 LGHDT and CDR2 YNNKEL (reference sequence). V was clipped by 4 bases and J by 5 bases; unmatched bases: 7. CDR3 size: 15 residues. This CDR3 is CASSRRTGGVDEQYF. In DNA, the CDR3 is TGTGCCAGCAGCCGTAGGACAGGGGGCGTCGACGAGCAGTACTTC.

This clonotype showed up just a few times. A read error may be the cause here, since a much bigger clone is one base away. V gene TRBV7-9 combines with J gene TRBJ1-1; D is undetermined. The CDR3 loop spans 12 amino acids. Per the germline V gene, CDR1 is SEHNR and CDR2 is FQNEAQ (reference sequence). The V and J ends lost 4 bases and 3 bases respectively, with 6 bases between them. CDR3 loop: CASSSMDTEAFF. CDR3 bases: TGTGCCAGCAGCTCAATGGACACTGAAGCTTTCTTT.

Comments on this clonotype: With a far larger clone one base away, a read error is the likely cause. CDR3 sequence reads: CASSLGTSGYAQYF. In DNA form, the CDR3 reads TGTGCCAGCAGCTTAGGGACTAGCGGCTACGCGCAGTACTTC. V is TRBV7-9 and J is TRBJ2-7; 10 positions match TRBD2. Germline V gene lookup returns CDR1 SEHNR and CDR2 FQNEAQ (reference sequence). This CDR3 spans 14 amino acids.

The chain combines TRBV4-1 with TRBJ2-7; perhaps TRBD2 as D (6 bases). Germline assignment: CDR1 MGHRA and CDR2 YSYEKL. The V gene lost 5 bases and the J gene lost 0 bases, with 11 bases spanning the gap. The CDR3 totals 14 residues. CDR3 DNA sequence: TGCGCCAGCAGCTTCGGACTAAGCTCCTACGAGCAGTACTTC. Translation gives CASSFGLSSYEQYF.

This sequence joins TRBV20-1 and TRBJ1-2; D is uncertain. Germline V gene data show CDR1 as DFQATT and CDR2 as SNEGSKA (reference sequence). The ends were cut back, 1 base at V and 3 bases at J, with 9 bases in the middle. The CDR3 contains 13 residues. Here the CDR3 reads CSARVQSYYGYTF. The CDR3 coding sequence is TGCAGTGCTAGAGTGCAGTCTTACTATGGCTACACCTTC.

This clonotype was seen repeatedly, ten times or more. V is TRBV7-2 and J is TRBJ2-1, with D perhaps TRBD1 (6 bases). CDR3 length: 15 amino acids. V lost 4 bases, J lost 0 bases, and 10 bases lay in between. Germline V gene sequence: CDR1 SGHTA, CDR2 FQGNSA. The CDR3: CASSYRDNSYNEQFF. CDR3 nucleotides: TGTGCCAGCAGCTACCGGGACAACTCCTACAATGAGCAGTTCTTC.

Comments on this clonotype: A much larger clone is a single base away; this may be a read error. The chain joins TRBV7-2 to TRBJ1-2; no firm D call. This CDR3 is 15 amino acids long. V lost 5 bases, J lost 6 bases, and 19 bases lay in between. The germline V gene has CDR1 SGHTA and CDR2 FQGNSA. CDR3 in DNA: TGTGCCAGCAGCCCAAGTACAATTGGTATCCATGGCTACACCTTC. It specifies CASSPSTIGIHGYTF.

Concerning this clonotype: Its ends do not fully match the called genes, so a read error is possible. The chain joins TRBV11-3 to TRBJ2-7; weak D call: TRBD1 (6 bases). This CDR3 is 14 amino acids long. Per the germline V gene, CDR1 is SGHNT and CDR2 is YENEEA. CDR3 protein: CVSSLIGGSDEQYF. The DNA for the CDR3 is TGTGTCAGCAGCTTAATAGGGGGTAGCGACGAGCAGTACTTC.

V is TRBV12-3 or TRBV12-4 and J is TRBJ2-5; D is uncertain. V lost 4 bases, J lost 1 base, and 10 bases lay in between. The CDR3 runs 14 residues. CDR3 sequence: CASSSLTFQETQYF. The CDR3 coding sequence is TGTGCCAGCAGTTCCTTGACATTCCAAGAGACCCAGTACTTC.

This chain links TRBV3-1 with TRBJ2-5; the D call may be TRBD1 or TRBD2 (5 bases each). Germline CDR1 is LGHDT and CDR2 is YNNKEL (reference sequence). The CDR3 has 18 residues. The germline V and J ends were trimmed by 3 bases and 2 bases, with 22 bases remaining between them. This CDR3 reads CASSHSGARIPNQETQYF. In DNA, the CDR3 is TGTGCCAGCAGCCATTCCGGGGCTCGTATTCCCAATCAAGAGACCCAGTACTTC.

This chain uses TRBV11-2 with TRBJ2-3; a possible D gene is TRBD1 (6 bases). Germline V gives CDR1 SGHAT, CDR2 FQNNGV. Trimming removed 2 bases at V and 2 bases at J, with 14 bases between. The CDR3 loop spans 16 amino acids. The DNA for the CDR3 is TGTGCCAGCAGCTTAAGTTACAGGGCCCCCACAGATACGCAGTATTTT. Translation gives CASSLSYRAPTDTQYF.

The chain recombines TRBV20-1 with TRBJ2-3, with D tentatively TRBD2 (7 bases). The length of the CDR3 is 17 residues. Trimming stripped 5 bases from V and 6 bases from J, with 27 bases between. CDR1 and CDR2 (germline): DFQATT, SNEGSKA (reference sequence). This CDR3 is CSAVPKGGAALVDTQYF. DNA for the CDR3: TGCAGTGCTGTTCCTAAGGGGGGGGCCGCCCTCGTCGATACGCAGTATTTT.

The chain uses TRBV27 and TRBJ2-7; D remains unclear. The CDR3 length is 13 residues. The ends were cut back, 6 bases at V and 4 bases at J, with 13 bases in the middle. The germline gives CDR1 MNHEY, CDR2 SMNVEV (reference sequence). The CDR3: CASSPAYGYEQYF. CDR3 nucleotide sequence: TGTGCCAGCAGCCCCGCCTACGGATACGAGCAGTACTTC.

In this sample, this clonotype turned up a few times. The gene calls are TRBV4-2 and TRBJ2-7; 11 bases match TRBD2. The CDR3 extends over 17 amino acids. J lost 3 bases, V lost 0 bases, and 7 bases had no gene match. Looked up from germline, CDR1 is LGHNA and CDR2 is YNFKEQ. The CDR3 reads CASSQDPLAGGGYEQYF. CDR3 coding DNA: TGTGCCAGCAGCCAAGATCCGCTAGCGGGAGGAGGCTACGAGCAGTACTTC.

The table lists this clonotype with a few counts. The chain uses TRBV20-1 and TRBJ1-5, with TRBD1 matching over 10 bases. The CDR3 length is 14 residues. J gave up 7 bases and V 4 bases, and 7 bases lay outside the gene matches. The V gene's germline CDR1 is DFQATT and CDR2 SNEGSKA (reference sequence). The CDR3 DNA is TGCAGTGCTATGGGACAGGGGAATGGGCAGCCCCAGCATTTT. This translates into CSAMGQGNGQPQHF.

This chain links TRBV19 with TRBJ2-7, with TRBD2 matching 10 bases. The V segment lost 7 bases and the J segment 2 bases; nucleotides outside the gene matches: 5. The CDR3 runs 14 residues. The germline gives CDR1 LNHDA, CDR2 SQIVND (reference sequence). Here the CDR3 DNA reads TGTGCCAGTAAGATAGCGGGGGGCGCCTACGAGCAGTACTTC. Protein sequence: CASKIAGGAYEQYF. Full variable domain (missing parts from reference TRBV19 and TRBJ2-7): DGGITQSPKYLFRKEGQNVTLSCEQNLNHDAMYWYRQDPGQGLRLIYYSQIVNDFQKGDIAEGYSVSREKKESFPLTVTSAQKNPTAFYLCASKIAGGAYEQYFGPGTRLTVT.

This clonotype was detected only a few times. The chain couples TRBV20-1 to TRBJ1-5; TRBD1 is a possible D gene (5 bases). The germline V and J ends were trimmed by 1 base and 1 base, with 14 bases remaining between them. This CDR3 contains 16 residues. Germline V lookup: CDR1 DFQATT, CDR2 SNEGSKA (reference sequence). DNA of the CDR3: TGCAGTGCTAGAGTGGGAGGGGTTTACAGCAATCAGCCCCAGCATTTT. It yields the protein CSARVGGVYSNQPQHF.

This clonotype has just a few counts. The gene calls are TRBV20-1 and TRBJ2-2; no definite D call. Germline CDR1 is DFQATT and CDR2 is SNEGSKA (reference sequence). Trimming took 6 bases from V and 6 from J, leaving 20 bases between them. The CDR3 is 15 amino acids. The CDR3 coding sequence is TGCAGTGCACCACCCCCAGCATGGGATTCCGGGGAGCTGTTTTTT. Translating it yields CSAPPPAWDSGELFF.

The chain has TRBV24-1 and TRBJ1-1; a weak D match, TRBD1 (5 bases). The CDR3 totals 12 residues. V was shortened by 5 bases and J by 4 bases, with 7 bases between the two germline ends. CDR1 KGHDR and CDR2 SFDVKD come from the germline V gene. As DNA, the CDR3 is TGTGCCACCAGTGGGGGGGGCACTGAAGCTTTCTTT. Translated, it gives CATSGGGTEAFF.

Worth noting for this clonotype: One end of the junction does not line up with germline, which may come from a read error. V and J are TRBV30 and TRBJ2-1; D is tentatively TRBD1 or TRBD2 (5 bases each). Germline V gene sequence: CDR1 GTSNPN, CDR2 SVGIG (reference sequence). This CDR3 region has 16 residues. This CDR3 is CAGGGGVGALYGGRLF. CDR3 nucleotides: TGTGCCGGGGGTGGCGGTGTCGGGGCCTTATACGGTGGGCGGTTGTTC.

Concerning this clonotype: A read error is possible here, since a much larger clone lies one base away. V gene TRBV4-2 combines with J gene TRBJ2-7; 10 positions agree with TRBD2. The CDR3 loop spans 15 amino acids. From germline, CDR1 is LGHNA and CDR2 YNFKEQ. The CDR3 DNA reads as TGTGCCAGCAGCCAAGAGGGACTAGCGCCCTACGGGCAGTACTTC. This sequence encodes CASSQEGLAPYGQYF.

The chain employs TRBV30 and TRBJ2-2; 9 positions agree with TRBD2. The CDR3 extends over 16 amino acids. Germline V gives CDR1 GTSNPN, CDR2 SVGIG (reference sequence). V gave up 2 bases and J gave up 5 bases; unmatched junction bases: 9. The CDR3 protein is CAWSPGLATGTGELFF. The CDR3 DNA reads TGTGCCTGGAGTCCTGGACTAGCGACAGGAACCGGGGAGCTGTTTTTT.

The J gene is TRBJ2-1, the V gene TRBV7-2; D gene uncertain. This CDR3 is 14 amino acids long. V was shortened by 4 bases and J by 8 bases, with 15 bases between the two germline ends. Germline V gives CDR1 SGHTA, CDR2 FQGNSA. The CDR3 region has the DNA TGTGCCAGCAGCTCGTTGGGCCAGACGGATGAGCAGTTCTTC. Its protein is CASSSLGQTDEQFF.